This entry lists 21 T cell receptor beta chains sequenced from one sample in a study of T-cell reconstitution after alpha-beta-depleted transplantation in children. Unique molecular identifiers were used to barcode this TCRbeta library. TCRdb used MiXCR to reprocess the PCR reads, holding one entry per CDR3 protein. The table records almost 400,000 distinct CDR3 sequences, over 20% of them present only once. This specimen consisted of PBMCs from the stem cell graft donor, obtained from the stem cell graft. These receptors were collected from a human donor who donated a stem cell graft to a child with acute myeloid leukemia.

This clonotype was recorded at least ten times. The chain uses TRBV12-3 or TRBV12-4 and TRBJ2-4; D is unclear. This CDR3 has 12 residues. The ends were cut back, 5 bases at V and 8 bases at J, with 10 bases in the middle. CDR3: CASSLALDIQYF. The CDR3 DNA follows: TGTGCCAGCAGTCTCGCCCTGGACATTCAGTACTTC.

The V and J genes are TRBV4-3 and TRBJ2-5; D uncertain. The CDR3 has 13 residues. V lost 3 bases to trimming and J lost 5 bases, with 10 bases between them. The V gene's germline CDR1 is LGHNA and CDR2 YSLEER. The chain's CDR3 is CASSQALEETQYF. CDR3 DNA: TGCGCCAGCAGCCAGGCCCTAGAGGAGACCCAGTACTTC.

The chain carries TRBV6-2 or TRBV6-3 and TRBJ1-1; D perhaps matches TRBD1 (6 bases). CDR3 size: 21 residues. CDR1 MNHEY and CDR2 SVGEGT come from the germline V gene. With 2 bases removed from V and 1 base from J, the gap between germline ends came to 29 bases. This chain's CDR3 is CASSYRRVVRDISRPNTEAFF. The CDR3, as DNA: TGTGCCAGCAGTTACCGACGAGTCGTGCGGGACATTTCACGACCGAACACTGAAGCTTTCTTT.

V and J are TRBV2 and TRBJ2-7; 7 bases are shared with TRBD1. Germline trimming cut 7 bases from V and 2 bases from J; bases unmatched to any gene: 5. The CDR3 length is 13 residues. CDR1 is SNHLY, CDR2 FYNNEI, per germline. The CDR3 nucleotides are TGTGCCAGCACCGAGGGGGCCCCCTACGAGCAGTACTTC. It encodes CASTEGAPYEQYF.

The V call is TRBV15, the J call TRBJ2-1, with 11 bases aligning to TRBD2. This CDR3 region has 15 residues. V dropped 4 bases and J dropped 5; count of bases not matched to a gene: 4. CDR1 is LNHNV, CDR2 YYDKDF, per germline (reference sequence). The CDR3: CATSIGTSGNNEQFF. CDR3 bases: TGTGCCACCAGCATCGGGACTAGCGGAAACAATGAGCAGTTCTTC.

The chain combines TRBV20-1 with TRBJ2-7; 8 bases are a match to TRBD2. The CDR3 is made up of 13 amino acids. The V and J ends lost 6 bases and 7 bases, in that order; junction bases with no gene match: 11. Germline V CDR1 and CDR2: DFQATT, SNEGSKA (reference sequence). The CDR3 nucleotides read TGCAGTGCGGTCGGAGCGGGAGTAGGGGAGCAGTACTTC. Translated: CSAVGAGVGEQYF.

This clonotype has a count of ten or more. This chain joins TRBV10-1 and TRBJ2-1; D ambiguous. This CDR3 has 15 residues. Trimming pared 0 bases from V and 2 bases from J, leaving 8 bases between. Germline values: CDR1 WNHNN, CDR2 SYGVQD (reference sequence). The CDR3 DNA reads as TGCGCCAGCAGTGAGTCAAAGCAGCCCTACAATGAGCAGTTCTTC. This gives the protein CASSESKQPYNEQFF.

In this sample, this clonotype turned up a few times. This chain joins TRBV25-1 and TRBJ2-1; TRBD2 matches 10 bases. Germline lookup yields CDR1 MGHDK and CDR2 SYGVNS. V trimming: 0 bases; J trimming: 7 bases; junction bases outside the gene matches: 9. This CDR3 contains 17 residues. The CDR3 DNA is TGTGCCAGCAGTGAATATCCCCAAGGACTAGCGGAGAATGAGCAGTTCTTC. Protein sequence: CASSEYPQGLAENEQFF.

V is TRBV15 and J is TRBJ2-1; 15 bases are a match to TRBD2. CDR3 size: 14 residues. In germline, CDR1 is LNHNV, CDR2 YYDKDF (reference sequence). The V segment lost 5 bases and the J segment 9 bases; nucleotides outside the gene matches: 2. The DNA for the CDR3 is TGTGCCACCAGCTGGGGACTAGCGGGGGGTGAGCAGTTCTTC. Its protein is CATSWGLAGGEQFF.

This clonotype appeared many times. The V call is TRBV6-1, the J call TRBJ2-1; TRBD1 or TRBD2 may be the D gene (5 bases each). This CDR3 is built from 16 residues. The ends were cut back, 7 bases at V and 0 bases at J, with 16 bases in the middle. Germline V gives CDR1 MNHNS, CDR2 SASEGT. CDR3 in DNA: TGTGCCAGCACCCAAGGGGACGAACACTCCTACAATGAGCAGTTCTTC. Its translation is CASTQGDEHSYNEQFF.

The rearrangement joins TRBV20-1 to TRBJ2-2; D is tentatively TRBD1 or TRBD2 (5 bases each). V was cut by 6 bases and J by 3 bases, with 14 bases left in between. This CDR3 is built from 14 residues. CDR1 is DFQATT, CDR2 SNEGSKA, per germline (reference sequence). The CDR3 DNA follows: TGCAGTGCCACGGGGCAGGGCGACACCGGGGAGCTGTTTTTT. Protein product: CSATGQGDTGELFF.

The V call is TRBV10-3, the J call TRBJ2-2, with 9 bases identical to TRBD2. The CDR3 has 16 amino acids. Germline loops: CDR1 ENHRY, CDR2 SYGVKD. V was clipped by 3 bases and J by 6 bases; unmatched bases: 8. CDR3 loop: CAISEEVAGAAGELFF. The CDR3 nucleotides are TGTGCCATCAGTGAAGAAGTAGCGGGAGCTGCCGGGGAGCTGTTTTTT.

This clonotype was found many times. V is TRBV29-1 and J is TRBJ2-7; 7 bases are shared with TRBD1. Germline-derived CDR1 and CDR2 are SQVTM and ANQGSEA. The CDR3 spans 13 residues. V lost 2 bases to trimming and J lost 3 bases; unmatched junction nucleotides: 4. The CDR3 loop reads CSVERDSGYEQYF. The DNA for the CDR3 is TGCAGCGTTGAAAGGGACAGTGGCTACGAGCAGTACTTC.

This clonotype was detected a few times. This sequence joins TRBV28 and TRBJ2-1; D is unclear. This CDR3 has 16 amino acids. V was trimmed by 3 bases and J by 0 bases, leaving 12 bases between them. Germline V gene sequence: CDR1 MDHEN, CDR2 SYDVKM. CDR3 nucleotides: TGTGCCAGCAGTTTCCCTCGACGAATCTCCTACAATGAGCAGTTCTTC. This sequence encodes CASSFPRRISYNEQFF.

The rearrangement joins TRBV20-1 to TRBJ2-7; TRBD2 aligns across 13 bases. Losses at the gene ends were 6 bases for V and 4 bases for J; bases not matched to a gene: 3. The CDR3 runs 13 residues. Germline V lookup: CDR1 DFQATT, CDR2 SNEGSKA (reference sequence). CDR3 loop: CSAGLAGVYEQYF. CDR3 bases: TGCAGTGCCGGACTAGCGGGAGTGTACGAGCAGTACTTC.

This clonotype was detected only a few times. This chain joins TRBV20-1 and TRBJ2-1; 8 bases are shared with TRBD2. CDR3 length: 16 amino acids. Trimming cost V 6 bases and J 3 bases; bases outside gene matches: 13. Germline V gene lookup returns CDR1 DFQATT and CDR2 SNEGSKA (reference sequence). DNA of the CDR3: TGCAGTGCCATTCGAGCCCTAGCGGGCGACTACAATGAGCAGTTCTTC. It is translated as CSAIRALAGDYNEQFF.

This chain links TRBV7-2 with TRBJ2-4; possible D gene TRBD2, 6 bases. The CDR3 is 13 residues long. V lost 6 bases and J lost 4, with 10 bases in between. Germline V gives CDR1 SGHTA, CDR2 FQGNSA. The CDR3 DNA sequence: TGTGCCAGCAGGTCCGCGGGAAAAAACATTCAGTACTTC. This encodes CASRSAGKNIQYF. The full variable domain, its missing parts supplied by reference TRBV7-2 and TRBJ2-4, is GAGVSQSPSNKVTEKGKDVELRCDPISGHTALYWYRQSLGQGLEFLIYFQGNSAPDKSGLPSDRFSAERTGGSVSTLTIQRTQQEDSAVYLCASRSAGKNIQYFGAGTRLSVL.

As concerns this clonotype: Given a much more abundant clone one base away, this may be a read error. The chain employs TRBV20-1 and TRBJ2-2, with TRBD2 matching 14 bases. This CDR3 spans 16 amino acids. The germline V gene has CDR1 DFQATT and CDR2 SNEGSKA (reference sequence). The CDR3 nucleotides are TGCAGTGCTAAGAGACTAGCGGGAGGGCACACCGGGGATCTGTTTTTT. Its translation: CSAKRLAGGHTGDLFF.

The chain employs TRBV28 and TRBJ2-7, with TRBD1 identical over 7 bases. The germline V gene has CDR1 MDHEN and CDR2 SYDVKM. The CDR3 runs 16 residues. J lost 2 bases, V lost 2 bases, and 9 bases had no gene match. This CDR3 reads CASSLGGRGLTYEQYF. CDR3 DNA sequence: TGTGCCAGCAGTTTAGGAGGTAGGGGGCTTACCTACGAGCAGTACTTC.

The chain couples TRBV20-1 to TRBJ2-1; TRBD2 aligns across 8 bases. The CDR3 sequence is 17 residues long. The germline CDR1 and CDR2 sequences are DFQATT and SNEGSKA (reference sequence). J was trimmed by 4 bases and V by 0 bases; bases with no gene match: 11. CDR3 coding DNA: TGCAGTGCTAGAGATTGGGGTAGCGGGATGTCATACAATGAGCAGTTCTTC. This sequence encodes CSARDWGSGMSYNEQFF.

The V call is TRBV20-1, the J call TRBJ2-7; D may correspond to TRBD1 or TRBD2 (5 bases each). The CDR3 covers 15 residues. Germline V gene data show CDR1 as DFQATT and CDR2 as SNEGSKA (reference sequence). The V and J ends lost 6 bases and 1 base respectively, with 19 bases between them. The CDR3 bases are TGCAGTGCGAGTCCGGACGAGGGGTATTCCTACGAGCAGTACTTC. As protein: CSASPDEGYSYEQYF.